The 30 T cell receptor beta chains reported below all come from one sample, sequenced in a study of shared clonotypes between healthy human individuals. Terminally differentiated effector memory CD45RA+ cells were left out of the naive CD8 fraction, which was CD45RO-negative and positively selected for CCR7. The assay was immunoSEQ multiplex PCR, and TCRdb's table has in-frame clones only and misses some. Among millions of clones, approximately 94% were seen once, and the ten largest hold under 2%. Sequencing used naive CD8+ T cells from PBMCs. These receptors came from a man younger than 35 in good health. Some clones in this sample may be carry-over from other donors' samples.

V gene TRBV27 combines with J gene TRBJ2-7, with 8 bases that match TRBD1. The V gene end was trimmed by 2 bases and the J gene end by 4 bases; junction bases not matched to a gene: 13. Germline CDR1 and CDR2: MNHEY and SMNVEV (reference sequence). The CDR3 extends over 17 amino acids. As DNA, the CDR3 is TGTGCCAGCAGTTTAGTATTCGGGACAGGACTCGTGTACGAGCAGTACTTC. Translation gives CASSLVFGTGLVYEQYF.

This chain joins TRBV11-2 and TRBJ1-5, with D uncertain. Trimming took off 1 base at V and 4 bases at J, with 11 bases between the two ends. This CDR3 spans 15 amino acids. Germline CDR1 SGHAT, CDR2 FQNNGV. In nucleotides, the CDR3 is TGTGCCAGCAGCTTAGGAGACGGCTGGAATCAGCCCCAGCATTTT. Translation gives CASSLGDGWNQPQHF.

The genes are TRBV5-1 and TRBJ2-1, with 14 bases lining up with TRBD2. Germline assignment: CDR1 SGHRS and CDR2 YFSETQ. V lost 4 bases and J lost 7; bases outside the gene matches: 7. The CDR3 covers 16 residues. The CDR3 spells CASSPGLAGGVNEQFF. In DNA, the CDR3 is TGCGCCAGCAGCCCCGGACTAGCGGGGGGTGTGAATGAGCAGTTCTTC.

The J gene is TRBJ2-5, the V gene TRBV21-1; TRBD1, the D gene given by the table, was not confirmed from the DNA. TRBV21-1 is flagged as a pseudogene. The length of the CDR3 is 15 residues. CDR3 nucleotides: TGTGCCAGCAGCCCCAAATGGTGGGGGCGGAAGACCCAGTACTTC. It translates to CASSPKWWGRKTQYF.

The CDR3 protein is CASSGGIYGYTF. The CDR3 coding sequence is TGTGCCAGCAGCGGGGGGATCTATGGCTACACCTTC. The chain uses TRBV9 and TRBJ1-2; tentative D call: TRBD1 (5 bases). The CDR3 contains 12 residues. V gave up 3 bases and J gave up 4 bases, with 7 bases separating them. Germline CDR1 is SGDLS and CDR2 is YYNGEE.

This clone was seen once. The chain recombines TRBV7-3 with TRBJ2-1, with 9 bases lining up with TRBD2. The CDR3 runs to 15 residues. Germline-derived CDR1 and CDR2 are SGHTA and FQGTGA. With V trimmed by 5 bases and J by 9 bases, 11 bases remained unmatched. DNA of the CDR3: TGTGCCAGCAGCGCCCACCCTAGCGGGGCGGGTGAGCAGTTCTTC. It translates to CASSAHPSGAGEQFF.

This clone was seen once. This rearrangement joins TRBV4-3 to TRBJ2-2, with 8 bases that match TRBD1. Germline values: CDR1 LGHNA, CDR2 YSLEER. This CDR3 is 16 amino acids long. With 4 bases clipped from V and 1 base from J, the junction kept 5 bases outside the gene matches. CDR3: CASSPPGQENTGELFF. CDR3 coding DNA: TGCGCCAGCAGCCCACCGGGACAGGAGAACACCGGGGAGCTGTTTTTT.

J is TRBJ1-2 and V is TRBV7-3; a weak D match, TRBD1 (6 bases). V gave up 4 bases and J gave up 2 bases, with 14 bases separating them. Germline V gene sequence: CDR1 SGHTA, CDR2 FQGTGA. The CDR3 has 15 residues. CDR3 coding DNA: TGTGCCAGCAGCTCCCAGGCAGGGGACAACTATGGCTACACCTTC. Translation: CASSSQAGDNYGYTF.

The rearrangement uses TRBV11-2 and TRBJ2-5, with D possibly TRBD1 on 6 matching bases. V lost 5 bases, J lost 1 base, and 17 bases lay in between. Germline V lookup: CDR1 SGHAT, CDR2 FQNNGV. The CDR3 is 16 amino acids. The DNA for the CDR3 is TGTGCCAGCAGCCTTGGAGACAGGCGCCTCCAAGAGACCCAGTACTTC. It is translated as CASSLGDRRLQETQYF. The complete variable domain, with remaining parts taken from reference TRBV11-2 and TRBJ2-5, reads EAGVAQSPRYKIIEKRQSVAFWCNPISGHATLYWYQQILGQGPKLLIQFQNNGVVDDSQLPKDRFSAERLKGVDSTLKIQPAKLEDSAVYLCASSLGDRRLQETQYFGPGTRLLVL.

The V gene is TRBV25-1, the J gene TRBJ2-1; TRBD1 or TRBD2 may be the D gene (5 bases each). Deletions cut 6 bases from V and 7 bases from J, with 19 bases between. The CDR3 has 15 amino acids. The germline V gene encodes CDR1 MGHDK and CDR2 SYGVNS. CDR3 nucleotide sequence: TGTGCCAGCAGCGTCGAGGGGTTTGGGGTAAATGAGCAGTTCTTC. It encodes CASSVEGFGVNEQFF.

As DNA, the CDR3 is TGTGCCAGCAGCCCACTACCCGTGGGCAACTATGGCTACACCTTC. Its translation: CASSPLPVGNYGYTF. V is TRBV5-6 and J is TRBJ1-2; D gene unclear. V lost 4 bases to trimming and J lost 2 bases, with 15 bases between them. The CDR3 has 15 residues. Germline V lookup: CDR1 SGHDT, CDR2 YYEEEE.

The rearrangement uses TRBV15 and TRBJ2-5, with no clear D. Trimming cost V 1 base and J 5 bases, with 14 bases left between them. The CDR3 loop spans 15 amino acids. Per germline, CDR1 LNHNV and CDR2 YYDKDF (reference sequence). CDR3 loop: CATSRATLTFETQYF. In nucleotides, the CDR3 is TGTGCCACCAGCAGAGCGACCCTAACCTTCGAGACCCAGTACTTC.

This chain joins TRBV5-1 and TRBJ1-5; TRBD1 is a possible D gene (5 bases). V was pared by 3 bases and J by 5 bases, with 24 bases between. The CDR3 is 18 residues long. Per the germline V gene, CDR1 is SGHRS and CDR2 is YFSETQ. This CDR3 reads CASSSKVRGAGYDQPQHF. In nucleotides, the CDR3 is TGCGCCAGCAGCTCCAAGGTTCGTGGGGCTGGATACGATCAGCCCCAGCATTTT.

V usage is TRBV27 and J usage is TRBJ2-3, with TRBD2 matching over 9 bases. The CDR3 has 18 residues. From germline, CDR1 is MNHEY and CDR2 SMNVEV (reference sequence). Trimming took 2 bases from V and 2 from J; bases not matched to a gene: 11. CDR3 protein: CASSLTPGVAGDTDTQYF. The CDR3, as DNA: TGTGCCAGCAGTTTAACCCCAGGGGTAGCGGGAGACACAGATACGCAGTATTTT.

This clone was seen a single time. In DNA, the CDR3 is TGCAGCGTTTATGGGGGCAAGCGCTACGAGCAGTACTTC. It is translated as CSVYGGKRYEQYF. The chain recombines TRBV29-1 with TRBJ2-7; perhaps TRBD1 as D (6 bases). V lost 5 bases to trimming and J lost 3 bases, with 14 bases between them. The CDR3 extends over 13 amino acids. Germline CDR1 SQVTM, CDR2 ANQGSEA.

V gene TRBV27 combines with J gene TRBJ2-3; weak D call: TRBD1 (6 bases). Germline values: CDR1 MNHEY, CDR2 SMNVEV (reference sequence). This CDR3 region has 17 residues. Trimming shortened V by 1 base and J by 3 bases, and 17 bases separated the two germline ends. The CDR3 bases are TGTGCCAGCAGTTTATTCTCAACAGGGTTAATAACAGATACGCAGTATTTT. Its protein is CASSLFSTGLITDTQYF.

This chain links TRBV25-1 with TRBJ2-2; 9 bases are a match to TRBD1. CDR1 is MGHDK and CDR2 is SYGVNS in the germline V gene. Germline trimming cut 4 bases from V and 5 bases from J; bases unmatched to any gene: 8. This CDR3 comprises 16 residues. CDR3 in amino acids: CASSARDRVRTGELFF. CDR3 DNA sequence: TGTGCCAGCAGTGCCCGGGACAGGGTACGAACCGGGGAGCTGTTTTTT.

As for this clone: At the DNA level, this CDR3 is encoded by other sequences in the same sample as well. V is TRBV28 and J is TRBJ1-1; D is undetermined. Between the trimmed V and J ends, which lost 5 bases and 4 bases, there was a span of 11 bases. The length of the CDR3 is 13 residues. Germline CDR1 reads MDHEN; CDR2 reads SYDVKM. The CDR3, as DNA: TGTGCCAGCAGTCTCATGGGAGGCACTGAAGCTTTCTTT. It specifies CASSLMGGTEAFF.

The chain has TRBV5-1 and TRBJ2-7; a weak D match, TRBD2 (6 bases). Germline assignment: CDR1 SGHRS and CDR2 YFSETQ. V lost 4 bases and J 6 bases, leaving 23 bases between the germline ends. The length of the CDR3 is 16 residues. CDR3 amino acids: CASSPIPGEEDAEQYF. CDR3 DNA: TGCGCCAGCAGCCCCATTCCGGGGGAAGAGGACGCCGAGCAGTACTTC.

This chain joins TRBV28 and TRBJ1-1; D gene ambiguous. V dropped 9 bases and J dropped 4 bases, with 12 bases sitting between them. CDR1 and CDR2 (germline): MDHEN, SYDVKM. This CDR3 spans 12 amino acids. The CDR3 region has the DNA TGTGCCAGTGCGATTGTTGGCACTGAAGCTTTCTTT. Translation: CASAIVGTEAFF.

The J gene is TRBJ1-5, the V gene TRBV27, with D unresolved. The V gene lost 1 base and the J gene lost 8 bases, with 12 bases spanning the gap. Germline values: CDR1 MNHEY, CDR2 SMNVEV (reference sequence). The CDR3 spans 14 residues. The CDR3 nucleotides are TGTGCCAGCAGTTTATTTGGTCCGTCCAAGCCCCAGCATTTT. Its protein is CASSLFGPSKPQHF.

This clone was seen only a few times. The V gene is TRBV4-1, the J gene TRBJ1-5; no clear D gene. This CDR3 has 17 amino acids. V lost 0 bases, J lost 0 bases, and 12 bases lay in between. The germline gives CDR1 MGHRA, CDR2 YSYEKL. In nucleotides, the CDR3 is TGCGCCAGCAGCCAAGAAGGCGTGGTTTATAGCAATCAGCCCCAGCATTTT. It translates to CASSQEGVVYSNQPQHF.

V usage is TRBV5-6 and J usage is TRBJ2-2; D gene unclear. V lost 0 bases and J 4 bases, leaving 10 bases between the germline ends. Germline-derived CDR1 and CDR2 are SGHDT and YYEEEE. The CDR3 runs 15 residues. The DNA for the CDR3 is TGTGCCAGCAGCTTGGAGGTGGTGCCCACCGGGGAGCTGTTTTTT. It codes for CASSLEVVPTGELFF. The whole variable domain, filled in from reference TRBV5-6 and TRBJ2-2, reads DAGVTQSPTHLIKTRGQQVTLRCSPKSGHDTVSWYQQALGQGPQFIFQYYEEEERQRGNFPDRFSGHQFPNYSSELNVNALLLGDSALYLCASSLEVVPTGELFFGEGSRLTVL.

This clone appeared a few times. The sample contains more than one DNA sequence encoding this CDR3. The V gene is TRBV27, the J gene TRBJ1-1, with D uncertain. The CDR3 totals 13 residues. Germline CDR1 reads MNHEY; CDR2 reads SMNVEV (reference sequence). V lost 3 bases and J 0 bases, leaving 5 bases between the germline ends. CDR3 residues: CASSLGMNTEAFF. As DNA, the CDR3 is TGTGCCAGCAGTTTGGGGATGAACACTGAAGCTTTCTTT.

The J gene is TRBJ2-3, the V gene TRBV27, with TRBD2 identical over 7 bases. In germline, CDR1 is MNHEY, CDR2 SMNVEV (reference sequence). CDR3 size: 17 residues. V lost 0 bases, J lost 0 bases, and 6 bases stayed unmatched. CDR3 amino acids: CASSLSLAGVSTDTQYF. CDR3 DNA sequence: TGTGCCAGCAGTTTATCCCTGGCGGGGGTTAGCACAGATACGCAGTATTTT.

This chain uses TRBV11-3 with TRBJ2-6; D is perhaps TRBD1 or TRBD2 (5 bases each). This CDR3 spans 18 amino acids. CDR1 is SGHNT, CDR2 YENEEA, per germline. V was pared by 5 bases and J by 0 bases, with 17 bases between. CDR3 in DNA: TGTGCCAGCAGCGCCCGAGGGACGGGAAACTCTGGGGCCAACGTCCTGACTTTC. This codes for CASSARGTGNSGANVLTF.

The V and J genes are TRBV25-1 and TRBJ2-7; the D is unclear. This CDR3 contains 11 residues. The germline V and J ends were trimmed by 7 bases and 0 bases, with 4 bases remaining between them. CDR1 is MGHDK, CDR2 SYGVNS, per germline. The DNA for the CDR3 is TGTGCCAGCACCGCCTCCTACGAGCAGTACTTC. Translating it yields CASTASYEQYF.

The CDR3 region is CASSLVGDSSYNEQFF. The CDR3 nucleotides are TGTGCCAGCAGCTTAGTTGGGGATAGCTCCTACAATGAGCAGTTCTTC. V gene TRBV7-9 combines with J gene TRBJ2-1; D is unresolved. V was pared by 1 base and J by 0 bases, with 10 bases between. The CDR3 runs to 16 residues. The V gene's germline CDR1 is SEHNR and CDR2 FQNEAQ (reference sequence).

The chain uses TRBV4-3 and TRBJ2-1; possibly TRBD2 for D (6 bases). This CDR3 has 13 amino acids. V lost 2 bases, J lost 7 bases, and 9 bases lay in between. Germline lookup yields CDR1 LGHNA and CDR2 YSLEER. CDR3 DNA: TGCGCCAGCAGCCAACTAGCGCTGAATGAGCAGTTCTTC. Its protein is CASSQLALNEQFF.

The genes are TRBV9 and TRBJ1-2; D is perhaps TRBD1 (5 bases). The CDR3 is 12 amino acids. V lost 8 bases to trimming and J lost 3 bases, with 11 bases between them. Germline lookup yields CDR1 SGDLS and CDR2 YYNGEE. The DNA of the CDR3 is TGTGCCAGTACCGGGACGGACTATGGCTACACCTTC. Its translation: CASTGTDYGYTF.